The clone carrying this T cell receptor beta chain qualifies as large. Its antigen remains unknown. The data are from a study of T cells in localized non-small cell lung cancer. Study-wide findings and caveats: Median approximately 50 top-100 tumor clones were shared with paired adjacent lung. Heterogeneity remains possible, as sequencing covered one tumor region only. Higher blood T cell density tracked longer overall survival.

Clones were read by immunoSEQ multiplex PCR, and TCRdb kept only the in-frame ones, dropping some. The repertoire holds approximately 900 clones, with roughly 25% as singletons. The length of the CDR3 is 17 residues. Trimming pared 2 bases from V and 0 bases from J, leaving 16 bases between. Germline V gives CDR1 MNHGY, CDR2 SAAAGT. The material was normal lung tissue next to the tumor, obtained before any cancer treatment. The clonotype comes from a male donor older than 55 with stage I lung adenocarcinoma. The chain is built from TRBV6-8 and TRBJ1-1; the D gene is possibly TRBD1 (6 bases). CDR3 residues: CASSYPPQGGLNTEAFF. DNA of the CDR3: TGTGCCAGCAGTTACCCCCCCCAAGGGGGGCTGAACACTGAAGCTTTCTTT.